This record concerns one TCR beta chain sequence. The sample is drawn from a study of shared clonotypes between healthy human individuals. As for the study in general: Every donor yielded three CD4 naive, three CD4 memory, two CD8 naive and one CD8 memory plate.

J gave up 0 bases and V 2 bases, and 7 bases lay outside the gene matches. Germline loops: CDR1 SGHNT, CDR2 YYREEE (reference sequence). This CDR3 spans 16 amino acids. Over several immunoSEQ plates, each subset's genomic DNA was distributed in even portions. Assay: immunoSEQ multiplex PCR; the TCRdb copy retains only in-frame clones and omits some. The repertoire consists of 2 million to 2.5 million clones, with almost 96% occurring once and the leading ten covering roughly 0.13%. Sequenced material: naive CD4+ T cells sorted from blood. Described subset: CD45RA+ positively selected. This TCR came from a man between 18 and 35 years old in good health. The genes are TRBV5-4 and TRBJ2-7, with TRBD1 identical over 8 bases. The CDR3 sequence: CASSLGGQASSYEQYF. Here the CDR3 DNA reads TGTGCCAGCAGCTTAGGGGGACAGGCAAGCTCCTACGAGCAGTACTTC.